These T cell receptor beta chains were read from a single sample in a study of T-cell memory formation after mild COVID-19. MiXCR was run by TCRdb on the 5' RACE reads, yielding one entry per CDR3 protein. The table includes about 350,000 distinct CDR3 sequences, about 13% detected once. Material: PBMCs or a T cell subset sorted from them (not recorded which). The receptors were sampled from a man younger than 30 who had mild COVID-19 (a few samples of this study predate the infection). Cell type and time point are not known. CDR3s include the opening cysteine and the closing phenylalanine or tryptophan. D genes are given only for firm matches.

D	V	CDR3
.	TRBV27	CASCPRQVSGANVLTF
.	TRBV6-5	CASSPERSTDTQYF
.	TRBV4-2	CASSQVGWEGGYTF
.	TRBV6-5	CASRERRGEQYF
TRBD2	TRBV20-1	CSAASSGGSRETQYF
.	TRBV6-5	CASSPDREGYEQYF
TRBD2	TRBV6-5	CASSYSRQPGGETQYF
TRBD1	TRBV29-1	CSVEGTGMNTEAFF
TRBD2	TRBV4-1	CASSQPGRGTNTGELFF
.	TRBV6-5	CASRSTGNYGYTF
.	TRBV7-2	CASISGVMGTSPGTEAFF
.	TRBV12-3/TRBV12-4	CASSWGAGETQYF
.	TRBV5-6	CASSSWRAGNSYEQYF
TRBD1	TRBV28	CASSWGGQGEAFF
TRBD2	TRBV4-2	CASSQSGGARETQYF
.	TRBV5-1	CASSSSGIPDGGYTF
TRBD2	TRBV4-1	CASSQEPGLNYNEQFF
TRBD2	TRBV4-1	CASSQAVSGGTDTQYF
.	TRBV11-2	CASSPGGLAAETQYF
TRBD2	TRBV29-1	CSFGGARDTQYF
TRBD2	TRBV4-2	CASSPGLAGALSYNEQFF
TRBD1	TRBV4-3	CASSTGTGYFAFF
.	TRBV19	CASTLGGAGQPQHF
TRBD1	TRBV7-2	CASSLRTGGPDTQYF
TRBD2	TRBV11-2	CASSPLRGANTGELFF
.	TRBV7-8	CASSPRRQIRNSPLHF
.	TRBV27	CASRPAGLNQPQHF
.	TRBV11-2	CASSIDRLAKNIQYF
.	TRBV4-1	CASSQEGHTNEKLFF
.	TRBV6-2/TRBV6-3	CASSRLVRDTQYF
.	TRBV5-1	CASSFATGAYNEQFF
.	TRBV5-1	CASSGRATGELFF
.	TRBV18	CASSRLATDTQYF
.	TRBV29-1	CSVLRGYQETQYF
.	TRBV28	CASRQPREGETQYF
.	TRBV7-2	CASSLGQLGSNTGELFF
.	TRBV20-1	CSAPDRDSTNTGELFF
TRBD1	TRBV24-1	CATGDRETQYF
TRBD1	TRBV10-2	CASRSGTGGWYEQYF
.	TRBV6-4	CASSADRIHQETQYF
.	TRBV7-9	CASSQLRGHAKNIQYF
.	TRBV20-1	CSARSGFGGTNTDTQYF
TRBD2	TRBV5-8	CASSAGLAGAIKGGTQYF
TRBD1	TRBV5-1	CASSLDPQGAGNSPLHF
.	TRBV7-2	CASTSTRGEQYF
.	TRBV29-1	CSVFRNTEAFF
.	TRBV6-6	CASSGGPGMNSPLHF
TRBD1	TRBV6-6	CASSYPTGLTDTQYF
TRBD1	TRBV6-2/TRBV6-3	CASFRTGVGEQYF